The 3 T cell receptor beta chains in this list originate from one sample, sequenced in a study of blood T cells in healthy people across ages. The second PCR ran about 6 to 12 cycles with a sample-barcoded 5' primer and J-beta primers. MiXCR, run by TCRdb on the 5' RACE reads, gives a single entry per CDR3 protein. The table has around 400,000 distinct CDR3 sequences, 45% to 65% seen once. Material for sequencing was blood. These receptors came from a man in his sixties in good health.

The gene calls are TRBV5-1 and TRBJ2-6; D gene uncertain. V lost 4 bases and J lost 2, with 13 bases in between. The CDR3 contains 16 residues. Looked up from germline, CDR1 is SGHRS and CDR2 is YFSETQ. CDR3 DNA sequence: TGCGCCAGCAGCCCTCCGACCCCAGCTGGGGCCAACGTCCTGACTTTC. The encoded protein is CASSPPTPAGANVLTF.

On this clonotype itself: This may be a read error, as it is one base from a much larger clone. The chain employs TRBV27 and TRBJ1-1; 10 bases are a match to TRBD1. The germline V gene has CDR1 MNHEY and CDR2 SMNVEV (reference sequence). V shed 4 bases, J shed 4 bases, and the junction held 6 bases outside the gene matches. The CDR3 runs to 15 residues. As DNA, the CDR3 is TGTGCCAGCAGTTGCGGGGACAGGGGACTCACTGAAGCTTTCTTT. It codes for CASSCGDRGLTEAFF.

The chain couples TRBV7-9 to TRBJ2-1; possibly TRBD1 or TRBD2 for D (5 bases each). Looked up from germline, CDR1 is SEHNR and CDR2 is FQNEAQ (reference sequence). V lost 7 bases and J lost 10, with 14 bases in between. The length of the CDR3 is 12 residues. The chain's CDR3 is CASTPSWGEQFF. The CDR3 DNA reads TGTGCCAGCACTCCCTCGTGGGGGGAGCAGTTCTTC.